These 3 T cell receptor beta chains were sequenced from one sample in a study of blood T cell repertoires in COVID-19. The method was immunoSEQ multiplex PCR; TCRdb's version includes in-frame clones alone and lacks a portion of them. The top ten hold around 12% of the sample, which has roughly 250,000 clones, 70% to 90% seen once. The sample taken for sequencing was peripheral blood. Receptors were obtained from a woman aged 25 to 39 with COVID-19, enrolled during active disease.

This sequence joins TRBV20-1 and TRBJ1-2, with a weak D call TRBD1 (5 bases). Trimming shortened V by 4 bases and J by 9 bases, and 12 bases separated the two germline ends. The germline V gene encodes CDR1 DFQATT and CDR2 SNEGSKA (reference sequence). CDR3 size: 11 residues. This CDR3 is CSATTGGRYTF. The CDR3 coding sequence is TGCAGTGCTACCACGGGGGGACGCTACACCTTC.

This sequence joins TRBV11-2 and TRBJ2-2, with 8 nucleotides matching TRBD2. Unmatched junction bases numbered 3, after V lost 1 base and J lost 2 bases. From germline, CDR1 is SGHAT and CDR2 FQNNGV. The CDR3 is 16 amino acids. The CDR3 region has the DNA TGTGCCAGCAGCTTAGCAGCGGGGGCTAACACCGGGGAGCTGTTTTTT. It translates to CASSLAAGANTGELFF.

This chain connects TRBV3-1 (or the pseudogene TRBV3-2) to TRBJ2-4; 10 bases agree with TRBD1. The CDR3 totals 15 residues. Germline CDR1 LGHDT, CDR2 YNNKEL (reference sequence). V was pared by 2 bases and J by 6 bases, with 4 bases of the junction left unmatched. CDR3 DNA sequence: TGTGCCAGCAGCCAACGACAGGGGGCGGGAAACATTCAGTACTTC. Translating gives CASSQRQGAGNIQYF.